The subject of this entry is one T cell receptor beta chain. The data are from a study of technical replicates of blood from several donors. CDR1 is SEHNR, CDR2 FQNEAQ, per germline (reference sequence). The CDR3 is made up of 16 amino acids. Trimming removed 2 bases at V and 3 bases at J, with 16 bases between. Generated by immunoSEQ multiplex PCR, the TCRdb table keeps only in-frame clones and is missing some. The sample records about 81,000 clones, approximately 97% being singletons. The rearrangement links TRBV7-9 to TRBJ1-1, with D unresolved. This receptor was identified in a human donor in good health. The specimen was T cells isolated from PBMCs. This CDR3 is CASSLQIAAADTEAFF. The CDR3 DNA reads TGTGCCAGCAGCTTACAAATTGCGGCGGCCGACACTGAAGCTTTCTTT. The variable domain in full, with the rest retrieved from reference TRBV7-9 and TRBJ1-1, is DTGVSQNPRHKITKRGQNVTFRCDPISEHNRLYWYRQTLGQGPEFLTYFQNEAQLEKSRLLSDRFSAERPKGSFSTLEIQRTEQGDSAMYLCASSLQIAAADTEAFFGQGTRLTVV.